What follows describes a single T cell receptor (beta chain). This clone was counted at least ten times. Its antigen is currently not known. Within one base of it there is no much larger clone, and no base qualities were kept. The junction shows trimming of 7 bases on V and 6 bases on J, plus 7 bases between the germline ends. The CDR1 and CDR2 encoded by the germline V gene are MRHNA and SNTAGT. The CDR3 runs 12 amino acids, cysteine and phenylalanine included. Of all the DNA, just the CDR3 is kept, 36 bases in frame from base 1. The sample belongs to a study of radiation and T cells in renal cell carcinoma (TCRdb year 2020). For the wider study: The samples were obtained from a clinical trial, where primary renal cell carcinomas were treated with 15 Gy stereotactic body radiation therapy and then removed by nephrectomy 4 weeks afterward. TCR beta sequencing covered some 55 samples in total, comprising approximately 25 tumors and around 27 peripheral blood samples. A total of about 4 million unique CDR3 nucleotide sequences, encoding 2.8 million or so unique CDR3 amino acid sequences, were found across all 50 or so samples.

The time point label for this specimen denotes: blood 2 weeks post-SBRT. What this sample's treatment or condition label stands for: 15 Gy SBRT to primary tumor, nephrectomy 4 weeks later. To track tumor-enriched clonotypes, serial peripheral blood was sampled from radiation-treated patients at baseline and at 2 weeks and 4 weeks after SBRT. Every patient's renal cell carcinoma showed clear cell pathology. The QIAamp DNA Blood Mini Kit (Qiagen) was used to prepare genomic DNA for TCR sequencing. Samples were included in the analyses only if all quality control checks were passed. TCR beta libraries were generated from genomic DNA with the immunoSEQ kit, following the manufacturer's recommendations. To prepare the libraries, a first multiplex PCR with proprietary primers was run, followed by a second PCR that added unique barcodes, and a bead cleanup was done after each round. A kit-provided positive control reaction and a negative control reaction were included in every sample batch. The final libraries were assessed on an Agilent 4200 TapeStation D1000 ScreenTape, pooled by volume, and quantified by qPCR. Sequencing ran on an Illumina NextSeq500 with a MidOutput 150-cycle cartridge, using 156 Read1 and 15 Index1 cycles with kit custom primers. The pooled library was loaded at around 1 pM, and about 20% PhiX control was spiked in. Per the original workflow: Vendor-processed data were analyzed in R, and a clonotype was defined as all T cells sharing the same CDR3 nucleotide sequence. In the clone abundance analyses, frequencies were normalized to the 10,000 most abundant clones in each sample. Before analysis, public T cell clones were removed, and these numbered fewer than five per sample on average. Tumor-enriched clonotypes and baseline blood-enriched clonotypes were defined as those with an abundance difference of at least 32-fold between compartments. A beta-binomial differential abundance model was used to identify clonotypes that were expanded or contracted between blood time points. The Baroni-Urbani and Buser coefficient was used to measure tumor-blood repertoire similarity, and groups were compared with two-tailed Wilcoxon tests in R. TCRdb re-hosts the immuneACCESS table, in-frame sequences only. Its copies lack some clones; in the studies checked, an unresolved V gene accounts for under half of them, and the cause for the rest is not known. V, J and clone size derive from that table, while D and trimming were established from the DNA sequence. In all, the sample holds about 120,000 clones, and over 75% of those were seen once. Clones ranked in the top ten supply 5.8% of the sample.

Here is what the overall study found, with its caveats: Tracking of blood repertoire dynamics stopped at four to five weeks after treatment, with no follow-up past that point. Because pretreatment tumor biopsies were not available, the baseline intratumoral presence of clonotypes could not be determined. Top tumor clonotypes rose in blood from baseline to 2 weeks post-radiation, then contracted by 4 weeks, suggesting transient expansion of tumor-resident clones. Because the trial had a single-armed design, the trial could not examine how radiation dose or scheduling affected the TCR repertoire.

The source material was blood, sampled from a patient whose treatment included radiotherapy and nephrectomy. The TCR originated in a man aged 50 or older with renal cell carcinoma. The V gene is TRBV6-4 and the J gene is TRBJ1-6; the D gene lacks a confident call. Here the CDR3 is given as CASKGGNSPLHF. The base sequence is TGTGCCAGCAAGGGAGGTAATTCACCCCTCCACTTT.